Reported below is one TCR beta chain. The data were taken from a study of blood T cell repertoires in COVID-19. Trimming shortened V by 3 bases and J by 4 bases, and 16 bases separated the two germline ends. CDR1 is MNHNY, CDR2 SVGAGI, per germline (reference sequence). This CDR3 has 15 residues. Per the original data handling: Reference gene primer amplification in the assay estimated nucleated cell counts. Produced via immunoSEQ multiplex PCR; TCRdb's table is partial and in-frame only. V, J and clone size derive from that table, while D and trimming were established from the DNA sequence. Found here are roughly 260,000 clones, 70% to 90% of them singletons; the top ten hold 2% to 2.5%.

Input material: peripheral blood. The clonotype was recovered from a woman aged 40 to 50 who had recovered from COVID-19. The chain recombines TRBV6-6 with TRBJ2-7, with D maybe TRBD2 (6 bases). This CDR3 is CASSYPGSGDYEQYF. The CDR3 nucleotides read TGTGCCAGCAGTTATCCAGGCTCGGGGGATTACGAGCAGTACTTC.